These 10 T cell receptor beta chains share one sample of origin, sequenced in a study of cytotoxic CD8 clonotypes in ibrutinib-treated CLL. TCRdb's table, derived via immunoSEQ multiplex PCR, lists solely in-frame clones and lacks some. The sample carries some 200,000 clones, about 75% recorded once. The sample here was PBMCs, taken after 12 months of ibrutinib treatment. These receptor sequences come from a human donor with chronic lymphocytic leukemia.

The V gene is TRBV18, the J gene TRBJ1-1; the D gene is possibly TRBD1 (6 bases). This CDR3 contains 14 residues. The germline V gene encodes CDR1 KGHSH and CDR2 LQKENI. Trimming took 1 base from V and 3 from J, leaving 9 bases between them. As DNA, the CDR3 is TGTGCCAGCTCACCACAGACAGGACACACTGAAGCTTTCTTT. Translated, it gives CASSPQTGHTEAFF. Full variable domain (remainder filled in from reference TRBV18 and TRBJ1-1): NAGVMQNPRHLVRRRGQEARLRCSPMKGHSHVYWYRQLPEEGLKFMVYLQKENIIDESGMPKERFSAEFPKEGPSILRIQQVVRGDSAAYFCASSPQTGHTEAFFGQGTRLTVV.

This chain joins TRBV7-2 and TRBJ2-7; D might be TRBD1 (6 bases). This CDR3 contains 14 residues. Germline V gene lookup returns CDR1 SGHTA and CDR2 FQGNSA. Trimming removed 1 base from V and 2 bases from J, with 9 bases in between. This CDR3 is CASSLGGPAYEQYF. The CDR3 region has the DNA TGTGCCAGCAGCTTAGGGGGGCCCGCCTACGAGCAGTACTTC.

Written as DNA, the CDR3 is TGTGCCAGCAGCGTTGGACAGGGGGCCTATGAGCAGTTCTTC. Its protein product is CASSVGQGAYEQFF. This chain uses TRBV9 with TRBJ2-1, with 11 nucleotides matching TRBD1. Per the germline V gene, CDR1 is SGDLS and CDR2 is YYNGEE. V was pared by 2 bases and J by 8 bases, with 3 bases of the junction left unmatched. The CDR3 is 14 residues long.

The V and J genes are TRBV7-9 and TRBJ2-6; D is unclear. V shed 1 base and J shed 0 bases, with 10 bases lying between them. This CDR3 comprises 17 residues. The V gene's germline CDR1 is SEHNR and CDR2 FQNEAQ (reference sequence). The CDR3 sequence is CASSLVGRTSGANVLTF. The CDR3 DNA reads TGTGCCAGCAGCTTAGTGGGCAGGACCTCTGGGGCCAACGTCCTGACTTTC.

This clone occurred many times. The rearrangement joins TRBV2 to TRBJ1-1; D possibly corresponds to TRBD1 (6 bases). CDR1 SNHLY and CDR2 FYNNEI come from the germline V gene. This CDR3 comprises 15 residues. V was trimmed by 6 bases and J by 0 bases, leaving 14 bases between them. The CDR3 loop is CASSGQNLMNTEAFF. In DNA form, the CDR3 reads TGTGCCAGCAGCGGACAGAACCTCATGAACACTGAAGCTTTCTTT.

The genes are TRBV29-1 and TRBJ2-4, with a possible D match to TRBD2 (6 bases). This CDR3 region has 13 residues. From germline, CDR1 is SQVTM and CDR2 ANQGSEA. The V gene lost 7 bases and the J gene lost 4 bases, with 14 bases spanning the gap. Here the CDR3 reads CSAELAGKNIQYF. Written as DNA, the CDR3 is TGCAGCGCCGAACTTGCGGGGAAAAACATTCAGTACTTC. Full variable domain (rest looked up from reference TRBV29-1 and TRBJ2-4): SAVISQKPSRDICQRGTSLTIQCQVDSQVTMMFWYRQQPGQSLTLIATANQGSEATYESGFVIDKFPISRPNLTFSTLTVSNMSPEDSSIYLCSAELAGKNIQYFGAGTRLSVL.

The count of this clone is one. V and J are TRBV2 and TRBJ2-1; D ambiguous. Germline CDR1 is SNHLY and CDR2 is FYNNEI. The CDR3 extends over 12 amino acids. The ends were cut back, 6 bases at V and 7 bases at J, with 10 bases in the middle. The DNA of the CDR3 is TGTGCCAGCAGGGACCTAGGGAATGAGCAGTTCTTC. This translates into CASRDLGNEQFF.

The V gene is TRBV2, the J gene TRBJ1-2; D is unresolved. CDR3 length: 12 residues. V lost 4 bases to trimming and J lost 7 bases, with 10 bases between them. The germline CDR1 and CDR2 sequences are SNHLY and FYNNEI. Here the CDR3 reads CASSVSGFGYTF. The CDR3 DNA reads as TGTGCCAGCAGTGTATCCGGGTTTGGCTACACCTTC.

The chain combines TRBV6-5 with TRBJ2-2; no definite D call. V gave up 10 bases and J gave up 4 bases, with 16 bases separating them. Per germline, CDR1 MNHEY and CDR2 SVGAGI. The CDR3 is 14 amino acids. The CDR3 bases are TGTGCCACAGCAGAGGTCGGAGCCACCGGGGAGCTGTTTTTT. Amino acids: CATAEVGATGELFF.

This clone was observed once. The chain links TRBV7-2 to TRBJ2-2; 9 nucleotides line up with TRBD1. The germline gives CDR1 SGHTA, CDR2 FQGNSA. With V trimmed by 3 bases and J by 6 bases, 5 bases remained unmatched. The CDR3 runs to 15 residues. The CDR3: CASSFLQGASGELFF. CDR3 DNA sequence: TGTGCCAGCAGCTTTCTACAGGGGGCTTCCGGGGAGCTGTTTTTT.